The 15 T cell receptor beta chains below all came from one sample that was sequenced in a study of blood T cell repertoires in COVID-19. The assay was immunoSEQ multiplex PCR, and TCRdb's table has in-frame clones only and misses some. Of about 190,000 clones in the sample, 60% to 80% were seen once. The sequenced sample consisted of PBMCs or T cells enriched from blood (not recorded which). The receptor set was obtained from a woman between 50 and 59 years old who had recovered from COVID-19.

This chain joins TRBV7-9 and TRBJ1-3, with 9 bases aligning to TRBD1. The germline gives CDR1 SEHNR, CDR2 FQNEAQ (reference sequence). The length of the CDR3 is 14 residues. Unmatched junction bases numbered 3, after V lost 5 bases and J lost 4 bases. The CDR3 sequence is CASSADRGGNTIYF. The CDR3 DNA is TGTGCCAGCAGCGCGGACAGGGGAGGAAACACCATATATTTT.

The chain recombines TRBV6-5 with TRBJ1-1; D not certain. Per the germline V gene, CDR1 is MNHEY and CDR2 is SVGAGI. The CDR3 length is 13 residues. V was cut by 6 bases and J by 1 base, with 9 bases left in between. This chain's CDR3 is CASRSPRNTEAFF. DNA of the CDR3: TGTGCCAGCAGGTCCCCTAGGAACACTGAAGCTTTCTTT.

This chain uses TRBV4-3 with TRBJ1-4; D uncertain. This CDR3 is 14 amino acids long. Between the trimmed V and J ends, which lost 3 bases and 5 bases, there was a span of 10 bases. Germline V lookup: CDR1 LGHNA, CDR2 YSLEER. The CDR3 DNA sequence: TGCGCCAGCAGCCACCCTGGGAGGAATGAAAAACTGTTTTTT. It yields the protein CASSHPGRNEKLFF.

With regard to this clone: Compared with germline, one end of the junction differs, possibly owing to a read error. The V call is TRBV4-1, the J call TRBJ1-2, with TRBD1 matching over 9 bases. The germline V gene encodes CDR1 MGHRA and CDR2 YSYEKL. The CDR3 extends over 14 amino acids. The CDR3 region is CASSPGQGNSGYTF. The CDR3 DNA is TGCGCCAGCAGCCCGGGACAGGGTAACTCTGGCTACACCTTC.

V usage is TRBV2 and J usage is TRBJ1-1; maybe TRBD1 (6 bases). In germline, CDR1 is SNHLY, CDR2 FYNNEI. Trimming stripped 6 bases from V and 2 bases from J, with 13 bases between. The CDR3 contains 14 residues. CDR3 protein: CASRKDRGNTEAFF. In DNA form, the CDR3 reads TGTGCCAGCAGGAAGGACAGAGGCAACACTGAAGCTTTCTTT.

J is TRBJ2-1 and V is TRBV7-9; TRBD2 matches at 8 bases. The junction had 4 bases not matched to a gene; V was cut back by 6 bases and J by 3 bases. There are 14 residues in the CDR3. Germline V lookup: CDR1 SEHNR, CDR2 FQNEAQ (reference sequence). CDR3 protein: CASRLSGSYNEQFF. The CDR3 DNA is TGTGCCAGCAGGTTGAGCGGGAGCTACAATGAGCAGTTCTTC.

To note about this clone: This sequence may be a read error, since a much larger clone differs from it by one base. Other nucleotide sequences in the sample specify the same CDR3. The chain carries TRBV3-1 (or the pseudogene TRBV3-2) and TRBJ2-6; D is unclear. V shed 4 bases and J shed 1 base, with 2 bases lying between them. CDR3 length: 13 amino acids. Germline CDR1 reads LGHDT; CDR2 reads YNNKEL (reference sequence). The DNA of the CDR3 is TGTGCCAGCAGCCCGTCTGGGGCCAACGTCCTGACTTTC. This codes for CASSPSGANVLTF.

V gene TRBV7-2 combines with J gene TRBJ2-2, with a possible D match to TRBD1 (7 bases). Between the trimmed V and J ends, which lost 6 bases and 7 bases, there was a span of 15 bases. Germline CDR1 reads SGHTA; CDR2 reads FQGNSA. The CDR3 has 14 residues. CDR3 amino acids: CASSPGTAGGELFF. The CDR3, as DNA: TGTGCCAGCAGTCCCGGGACAGCGGGCGGGGAGCTGTTTTTT.

The V and J genes are TRBV7-2 and TRBJ1-1; possibly TRBD1 for D (5 bases). CDR3 size: 14 residues. Trimming pared 1 base from V and 10 bases from J, leaving 16 bases between. Germline assignment: CDR1 SGHTA and CDR2 FQGNSA. The CDR3 nucleotides are TGTGCCAGCAGCTTAGTGGGGGGGGAGTTTGGAGCTTTCTTT. This translates into CASSLVGGEFGAFF.

CDR3 coding DNA: TGTGCCAGCCAGATGGTCGGTGGGAGGAACACCGGGGAGCTGTTTTTT. This gives the protein CASQMVGGRNTGELFF. V usage is TRBV3-1 (or the pseudogene TRBV3-2) and J usage is TRBJ2-2, with D possibly matching TRBD2 (5 bases). The CDR3 consists of 16 residues. The germline V gene has CDR1 LGHDT and CDR2 YNNKEL (reference sequence). The V end lost 8 bases, the J end lost 1 base, and 17 bases lay between the germline ends.

The rearrangement joins TRBV9 to TRBJ2-1; D gene uncertain. V was clipped by 2 bases and J by 1 base, with 4 bases between them. Germline V gene data show CDR1 as SGDLS and CDR2 as YYNGEE. The CDR3 sequence is 13 residues long. This CDR3 is CASSVASYNEQFF. The CDR3 DNA follows: TGTGCCAGCAGCGTCGCGTCCTACAATGAGCAGTTCTTC. The whole variable domain, remainder taken from reference TRBV9 and TRBJ2-1, is DSGVTQTPKHLITATGQRVTLRCSPRSGDLSVYWYQQSLDQGLQFLIQYYNGEERAKGNILERFSAQQFPDLHSELNLSSLELGDSALYFCASSVASYNEQFFGPGTRLTVL.

V usage is TRBV19 and J usage is TRBJ2-1; 13 nucleotides agree with TRBD2. With V trimmed by 3 bases and J by 7 bases, 6 bases remained unmatched. This CDR3 is built from 16 residues. Germline assignment: CDR1 LNHDA and CDR2 SQIVND (reference sequence). The CDR3 region is CASSIGGLAGKNEQFF. The CDR3 DNA is TGTGCCAGTAGTATTGGGGGACTAGCGGGAAAAAATGAGCAGTTCTTC.

The rearrangement joins TRBV9 to TRBJ2-2; 9 bases agree with TRBD2. The CDR3 loop spans 17 amino acids. V lost 5 bases, J lost 1 base, and 9 bases stayed unmatched. Germline lookup yields CDR1 SGDLS and CDR2 YYNGEE. This CDR3 is CASRSGGRAVNTGELFF. The CDR3 DNA reads as TGTGCCAGCAGGTCCGGCGGGAGGGCCGTGAACACCGGGGAGCTGTTTTTT.

The V call is TRBV28, the J call TRBJ2-7, with a tentative D call TRBD1 (5 bases). Per the germline V gene, CDR1 is MDHEN and CDR2 is SYDVKM. Trimming left V 3 bases short and J 3 bases short, with 9 bases between. The CDR3 sequence is 13 residues long. This CDR3 is CASSFPGNYEQYF. The CDR3 DNA reads TGTGCCAGCAGTTTCCCAGGGAACTACGAGCAGTACTTC.

The chain joins TRBV5-4 to TRBJ2-2; 10 nucleotides line up with TRBD1. Germline-derived CDR1 and CDR2 are SGHNT and YYREEE (reference sequence). This CDR3 is built from 14 residues. Unmatched junction bases numbered 3, after V lost 3 bases and J lost 7 bases. The CDR3 reads CASSWDRGSGELFF. CDR3 in DNA: TGTGCCAGCAGCTGGGACAGGGGAAGCGGGGAGCTGTTTTTT.